This T cell receptor (beta chain) was sequenced in a study of cytomegalovirus exposure and HLA in healthy donors. Primers included in the PCR were 60 Vbeta and 13 Jbeta primers. TCRdb's table, derived via immunoSEQ multiplex PCR, lists solely in-frame clones and lacks some. The sample lists 130,000 or so clones, around three quarters occurring once. The source of this sequence is a man aged 18 to 30 in good health and CMV-seropositive. Sequencing was carried out using PBMCs.

The CDR3 DNA reads TGTGCCAGCAGACCCAGGGGTAATTCACCCCTCCACTTT. Its protein is CASRPRGNSPLHF. The chain combines TRBV6-5 with TRBJ1-6, with a weak D call TRBD1 (6 bases). CDR1 MNHEY and CDR2 SVGAGI come from the germline V gene. Trimming left V 6 bases short and J 6 bases short, with 9 bases between. The CDR3 consists of 13 residues.